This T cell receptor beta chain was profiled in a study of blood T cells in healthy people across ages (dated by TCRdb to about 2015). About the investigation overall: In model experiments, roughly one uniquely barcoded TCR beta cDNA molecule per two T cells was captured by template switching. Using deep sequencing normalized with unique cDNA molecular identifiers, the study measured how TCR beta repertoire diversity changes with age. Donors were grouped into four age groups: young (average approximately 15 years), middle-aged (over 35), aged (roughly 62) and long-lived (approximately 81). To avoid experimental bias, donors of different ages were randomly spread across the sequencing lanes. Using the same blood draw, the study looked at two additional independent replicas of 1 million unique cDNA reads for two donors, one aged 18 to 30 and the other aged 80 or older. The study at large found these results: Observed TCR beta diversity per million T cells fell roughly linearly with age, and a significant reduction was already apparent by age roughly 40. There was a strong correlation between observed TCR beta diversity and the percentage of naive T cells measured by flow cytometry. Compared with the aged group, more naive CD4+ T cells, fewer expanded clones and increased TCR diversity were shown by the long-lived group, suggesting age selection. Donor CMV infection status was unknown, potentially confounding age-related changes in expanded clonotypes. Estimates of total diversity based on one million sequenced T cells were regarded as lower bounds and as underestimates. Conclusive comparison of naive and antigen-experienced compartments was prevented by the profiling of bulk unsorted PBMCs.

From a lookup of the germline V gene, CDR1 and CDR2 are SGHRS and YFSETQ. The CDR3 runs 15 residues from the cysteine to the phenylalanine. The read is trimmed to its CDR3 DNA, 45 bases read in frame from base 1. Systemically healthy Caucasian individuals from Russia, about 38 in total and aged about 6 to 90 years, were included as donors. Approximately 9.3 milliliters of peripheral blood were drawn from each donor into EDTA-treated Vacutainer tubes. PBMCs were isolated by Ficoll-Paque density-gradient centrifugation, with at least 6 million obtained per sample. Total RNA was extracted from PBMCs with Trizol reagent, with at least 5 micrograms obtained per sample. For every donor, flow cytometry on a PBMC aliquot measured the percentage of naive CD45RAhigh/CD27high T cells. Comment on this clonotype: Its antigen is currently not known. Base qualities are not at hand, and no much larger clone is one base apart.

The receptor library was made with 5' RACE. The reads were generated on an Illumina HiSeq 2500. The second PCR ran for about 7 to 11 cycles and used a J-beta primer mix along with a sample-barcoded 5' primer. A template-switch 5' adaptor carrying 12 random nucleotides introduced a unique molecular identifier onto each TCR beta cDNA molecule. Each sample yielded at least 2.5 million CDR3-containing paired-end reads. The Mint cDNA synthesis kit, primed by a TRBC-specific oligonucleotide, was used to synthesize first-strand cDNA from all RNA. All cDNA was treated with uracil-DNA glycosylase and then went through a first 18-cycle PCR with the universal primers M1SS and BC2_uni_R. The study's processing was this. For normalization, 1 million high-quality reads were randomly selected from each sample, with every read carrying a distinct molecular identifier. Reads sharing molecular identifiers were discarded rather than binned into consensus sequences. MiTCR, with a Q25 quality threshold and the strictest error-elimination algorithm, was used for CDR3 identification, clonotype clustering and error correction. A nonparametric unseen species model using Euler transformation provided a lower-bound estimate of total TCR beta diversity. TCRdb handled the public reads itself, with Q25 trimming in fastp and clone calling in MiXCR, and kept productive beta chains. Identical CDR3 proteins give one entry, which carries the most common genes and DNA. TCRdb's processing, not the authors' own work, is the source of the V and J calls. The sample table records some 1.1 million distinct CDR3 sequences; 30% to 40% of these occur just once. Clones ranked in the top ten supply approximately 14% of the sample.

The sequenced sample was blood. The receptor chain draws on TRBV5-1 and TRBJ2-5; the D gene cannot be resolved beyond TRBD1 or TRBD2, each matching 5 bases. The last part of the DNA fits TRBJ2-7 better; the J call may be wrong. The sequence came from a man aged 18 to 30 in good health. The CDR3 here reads CASSEGLGELYEQYF. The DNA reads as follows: TGCGCCAGCAGCGAGGGTCTGGGGGAATTGTACGAGCAGTACTTC.